This T cell receptor beta chain was sequenced for a study of cytomegalovirus exposure and HLA in healthy donors. Both 60 Vbeta primers and 13 Jbeta primers went into the PCR. In the original analysis: Per a later analysis, the number of unique TCR beta chains was approximately 80 million, of which some 10 million were shared. The assay was immunoSEQ multiplex PCR, and TCRdb's table has in-frame clones only and misses some. V, J and clone size were drawn from that table, and D and trimming were deduced from the DNA. The sample holds 150,000 or so clones, roughly four fifths seen once. Germline V gives CDR1 SGHAT, CDR2 FQNNGV. Trimming at V came to 3 bases and at J to 3 bases, leaving 9 bases not matched to a gene. The CDR3 length is 16 residues.

The J gene is TRBJ2-7, the V gene TRBV11-2; 9 nucleotides line up with TRBD1. This TCR was recovered from a woman in her thirties or forties in good health and CMV-seronegative. The sequencing sample was made of PBMCs. The CDR3 spells CASSLGRQGGFYEQYF. CDR3 coding DNA: TGTGCCAGCAGCTTGGGAAGACAGGGGGGATTCTACGAGCAGTACTTC.